This TCR beta chain derives from a study of OX40 agonist ivuxolimab in advanced cancers. Overall study results and limits: Expanded clones were, on average, more numerous in CD8+ T cells than in CD4+. At doses 0.1 to 3.0 mg/kg, CD4+ and CD8+ clones expanded.

With V trimmed by 4 bases and J by 6 bases, 12 bases remained unmatched. Germline CDR1 reads MNHNS; CDR2 reads SASEGT. The CDR3 extends over 16 amino acids. Remarks on this clone: The antigen remains undetermined.

Profiled with immunoSEQ multiplex PCR; TCRdb holds only in-frame clones, not every one. The sample has about 84,000 clones; about nine tenths are singletons. This sequence joins TRBV6-1 and TRBJ1-2; 9 bases match TRBD1. Sequenced here: CD4+ or CD8+ T cells sorted from blood, sampled in a trial of the OX40 agonist ivuxolimab. This TCR was recovered from an adult with an advanced solid tumor such as melanoma, head and neck, liver or kidney cancer. The CDR3 coding sequence is TGTGCCAGCAGTGTCCAACCGGGACAGGGAAGTAATGGCTACACCTTC. This sequence encodes CASSVQPGQGSNGYTF.